The clone carrying this T cell receptor beta chain was counted a single time. Germline values: CDR1 SEHNR, CDR2 FQNEAQ (reference sequence). The CDR3 is 16 residues long. This entry is derived from a study of blood T cells in healthy people across ages. The overall study: Capture via template switching afforded approximately one barcoded beta molecule per two T cells.

A second PCR of about 7 to 11 cycles used a sample-barcoded 5' primer and a J-beta primer mix. Using its own MiXCR run on the 5' RACE reads, TCRdb lists one record per CDR3 protein. The sample lists around 970,000 distinct CDR3 sequences, roughly 51% occurring once. The V and J genes are TRBV7-9 and TRBJ2-4; 9 bases fit TRBD1. The DNA end is a closer match to TRBJ2-7, so the J assignment may be wrong. The sample comprised blood. The TCR originated in a woman in her sixties or seventies in good health. CDR3 coding DNA: TGTGCCAGCAGCTTAGCCTGGACAGGGGATGCTCACGAGCAGTACTTC. This encodes CASSLAWTGDAHEQYF.